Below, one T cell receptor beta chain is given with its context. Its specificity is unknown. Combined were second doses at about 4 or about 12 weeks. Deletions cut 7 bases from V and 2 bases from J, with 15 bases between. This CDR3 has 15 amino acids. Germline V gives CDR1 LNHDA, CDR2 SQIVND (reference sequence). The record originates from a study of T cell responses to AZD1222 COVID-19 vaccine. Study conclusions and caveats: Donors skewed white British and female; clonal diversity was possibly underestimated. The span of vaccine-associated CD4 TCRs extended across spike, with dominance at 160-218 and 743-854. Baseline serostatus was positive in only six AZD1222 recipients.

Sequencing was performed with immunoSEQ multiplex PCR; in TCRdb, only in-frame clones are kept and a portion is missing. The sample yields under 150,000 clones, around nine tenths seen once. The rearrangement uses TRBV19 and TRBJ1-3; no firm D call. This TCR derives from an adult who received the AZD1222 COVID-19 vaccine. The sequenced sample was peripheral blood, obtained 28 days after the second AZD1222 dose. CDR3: CASNHGSFAGNTIYF. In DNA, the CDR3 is TGTGCCAGTAATCATGGGAGTTTTGCTGGAAACACCATATATTTT.